Sequencing of this TCR beta chain was carried out in a study of radiotherapy plus CTLA-4 blockade in lung cancer. Study conclusions and caveats: Blood TCR clones of tumor origin expanded after radiotherapy plus ipilimumab. How blood T cell clones changed early, along with interferon-beta, reportedly forecast response best.

Looked up from germline, CDR1 is MDHEN and CDR2 is SYDVKM. The CDR3 is 13 amino acids. Comments on this clone: Its antigen is unidentified. One end of the junction varies from germline; a read error may be responsible.

Produced via immunoSEQ multiplex PCR; TCRdb's table is partial and in-frame only. Of roughly 54,000 clones listed, around four fifths are singletons. The input for sequencing was peripheral blood, taken from a patient treated with radiotherapy plus ipilimumab. The gene calls are TRBV28 and TRBJ2-1, with 11 bases matching TRBD2. The TCR originated in a human donor with non-small cell lung cancer who had a partial response to radiotherapy plus ipilimumab. DNA of the CDR3: TGTGCCAGCAGCAAACATCTAGCGGGGGGTGTAATCTTC. Protein product: CASSKHLAGGVIF.